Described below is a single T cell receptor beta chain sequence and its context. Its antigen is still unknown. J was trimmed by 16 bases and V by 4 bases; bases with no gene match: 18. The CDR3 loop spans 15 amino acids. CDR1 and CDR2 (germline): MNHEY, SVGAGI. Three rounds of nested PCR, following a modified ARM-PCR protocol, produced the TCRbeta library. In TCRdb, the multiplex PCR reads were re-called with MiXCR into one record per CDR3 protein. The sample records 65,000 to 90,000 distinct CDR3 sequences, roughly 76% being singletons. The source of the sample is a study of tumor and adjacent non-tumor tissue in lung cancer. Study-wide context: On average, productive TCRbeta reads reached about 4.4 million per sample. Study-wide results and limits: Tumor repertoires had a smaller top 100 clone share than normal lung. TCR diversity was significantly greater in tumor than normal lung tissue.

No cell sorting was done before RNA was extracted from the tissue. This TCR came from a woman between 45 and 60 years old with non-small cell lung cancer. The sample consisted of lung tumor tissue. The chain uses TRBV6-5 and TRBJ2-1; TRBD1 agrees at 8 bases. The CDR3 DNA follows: TGTGCCAGCAGTTCATTGACAGGGGAAGCAAATGAGCCATTCTTC. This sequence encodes CASSSLTGEANEPFF.